These 20 T cell receptor beta chains originate from one sample sequenced in a study of Ad26.COV2.S vaccination and SARS-CoV-2 variants. The repertoire was sequenced with immunoSEQ multiplex PCR; TCRdb's copy has only in-frame clones and lacks some. Seen here are fewer than 500,000 clones, 89% observed once, and the top ten hold around 2.5%. The treatment denotes: over 15 received Ad26.COV2.S at low or high dose, single or two shots; roughly five received placebo; per-sample allocation not given. Sampling took place 63 days after the first vaccine or placebo injection. This specimen consisted of peripheral blood, obtained in a trial of Ad26.COV2.S vaccine versus placebo. All receptors come from a person aged 18-60 years who received the Ad26.COV2.S COVID-19 vaccine or a placebo.

V gene TRBV30 combines with J gene TRBJ2-1; 7 positions agree with TRBD1. Trimming removed 1 base from V and 3 bases from J; junction bases left unmatched: 3. The V gene's germline CDR1 is GTSNPN and CDR2 SVGIG (reference sequence). The CDR3 runs to 14 residues. CDR3 in amino acids: CAWSEGAGYNEQFF. In DNA, the CDR3 is TGTGCCTGGAGTGAGGGGGCAGGCTACAATGAGCAGTTCTTC.

The chain has TRBV6-5 and TRBJ2-7, with D maybe TRBD1 (5 bases). The germline V gene encodes CDR1 MNHEY and CDR2 SVGAGI. V was cut by 0 bases and J by 3 bases, with 9 bases left in between. CDR3 length: 14 amino acids. In nucleotides, the CDR3 is TGTGCCAGCAGTTACTCTGGACATCGCTACGAGCAGTACTTC. This sequence encodes CASSYSGHRYEQYF.

The rearrangement joins TRBV18 to TRBJ2-3; the D is unclear. Trimming removed 3 bases from V and 0 bases from J, with 7 bases in between. The CDR3 consists of 14 residues. Germline CDR1 is KGHSH and CDR2 is LQKENI. The CDR3 here is CASSPQISTDTQYF. In nucleotides, the CDR3 is TGTGCCAGCTCACCCCAAATCAGCACAGATACGCAGTATTTT.

The V gene is TRBV28, the J gene TRBJ1-6, with 7 bases fitting TRBD1. This CDR3 spans 15 amino acids. Germline V lookup: CDR1 MDHEN, CDR2 SYDVKM. V was clipped by 5 bases and J by 2 bases; unmatched bases: 3. Here the CDR3 DNA reads TGTGCCAGCAGTCCCGGGACAGCCTATAATTCACCCCTCCACTTT. Translation gives CASSPGTAYNSPLHF.

CDR3 region: CASSQDGLGPRYGYTF. In DNA form, the CDR3 reads TGCGCCAGCAGCCAAGATGGGCTCGGGCCCCGCTATGGCTACACCTTC. This sequence joins TRBV4-3 and TRBJ1-2; D ambiguous. Germline CDR1 and CDR2: LGHNA and YSLEER. V was pared by 0 bases and J by 4 bases, with 15 bases between. The CDR3 contains 16 residues.

This clone was counted between two and nine times. V and J are TRBV29-1 and TRBJ2-7, with D unclear. The CDR3 covers 12 residues. Germline-derived CDR1 and CDR2 are SQVTM and ANQGSEA. V dropped 4 bases and J dropped 0 bases, with 7 bases sitting between them. The CDR3 sequence: CSVGDSSYEQYF. The CDR3 DNA follows: TGCAGCGTTGGGGATTCCTCCTACGAGCAGTACTTC.

For this clone: In the same sample, other DNA sequences code for this CDR3. The chain employs TRBV12-3 or TRBV12-4 and TRBJ1-1, with D hard to call. V lost 3 bases, J lost 0 bases, and 2 bases lay in between. This CDR3 spans 12 amino acids. Written as DNA, the CDR3 is TGTGCCAGCAGTTTGATGAACACTGAAGCTTTCTTT. Its protein is CASSLMNTEAFF.

The chain has TRBV7-9 and TRBJ2-5, with D possibly matching TRBD2 (6 bases). The ends were cut back, 5 bases at V and 5 bases at J, with 15 bases in the middle. The germline V gene has CDR1 SEHNR and CDR2 FQNEAQ (reference sequence). The CDR3 is 14 amino acids. The CDR3 reads CASSPRRGSETQYF. The CDR3 DNA follows: TGTGCCAGCAGCCCAAGACGGGGGTCGGAGACCCAGTACTTC.

This clone was seen a single time. This chain uses TRBV4-3 with TRBJ1-5, with 8 bases that match TRBD1. This CDR3 is 13 amino acids long. Germline CDR1 reads LGHNA; CDR2 reads YSLEER. Trimming cost V 1 base and J 8 bases; bases outside gene matches: 1. The CDR3, as DNA: TGCGCCAGCAGCCAAGGGACAGGGAAGCCCCAGCATTTT. It yields the protein CASSQGTGKPQHF.

The chain is built from TRBV6-2 or TRBV6-3 and TRBJ2-7, with TRBD1 as a possible D gene (5 bases). The CDR3 has 16 amino acids. Trimming shortened V by 5 bases and J by 0 bases, and 17 bases separated the two germline ends. Germline V gene lookup returns CDR1 MNHEY and CDR2 SVGEGT. The CDR3 DNA sequence: TGTGCCAGCAGTCTTTGGACACTTAGGGGCTCCTACGAGCAGTACTTC. This gives the protein CASSLWTLRGSYEQYF.

The chain links TRBV7-9 to TRBJ1-1, with D tentatively TRBD1 (6 bases). The length of the CDR3 is 18 residues. Trimming left V 4 bases short and J 1 base short, with 22 bases between. Germline loops: CDR1 SEHNR, CDR2 FQNEAQ (reference sequence). The CDR3: CASSSPQGSGGWNTEAFF. CDR3 DNA: TGTGCCAGCAGCTCACCACAGGGATCCGGGGGATGGAACACTGAAGCTTTCTTT.

V gene TRBV19 combines with J gene TRBJ2-7, with 7 bases aligning to TRBD2. The CDR3 consists of 14 residues. Germline trimming cut 1 base from V and 3 bases from J; bases unmatched to any gene: 3. Germline V gene data show CDR1 as LNHDA and CDR2 as SQIVND (reference sequence). The CDR3 loop is CASSIGGGVYEQYF. Written as DNA, the CDR3 is TGTGCCAGTAGTATAGGCGGGGGAGTCTACGAGCAGTACTTC.

The V gene is TRBV5-1, the J gene TRBJ1-2; D is perhaps TRBD1 (5 bases). CDR3 length: 15 amino acids. Germline values: CDR1 SGHRS, CDR2 YFSETQ. Trimming took off 1 base at V and 4 bases at J, with 14 bases between the two ends. CDR3 in DNA: TGCGCCAGCAGCTTGTCCGGGGCTGCTGGCTATGGCTACACCTTC. It codes for CASSLSGAAGYGYTF.

The chain is built from TRBV19 and TRBJ1-5, with D possibly matching TRBD1 (6 bases). The CDR3 has 20 amino acids. Germline assignment: CDR1 LNHDA and CDR2 SQIVND (reference sequence). Trimming left V 3 bases short and J 3 bases short, with 27 bases between. DNA for the CDR3: TGTGCCAGTAGTATGGGTTTTCTTAAGTTAGGGACAACTCTCAATCAGCCCCAGCATTTT. This translates into CASSMGFLKLGTTLNQPQHF.

The V and J genes are TRBV18 and TRBJ2-5, with 8 bases matching TRBD1. Trimming took 5 bases from V and 5 from J; bases not matched to a gene: 10. CDR3 size: 15 residues. The V gene's germline CDR1 is KGHSH and CDR2 LQKENI. CDR3 nucleotide sequence: TGTGCCAGCTCATCCTTGCAGGGGGCGCCTGAGACCCAGTACTTC. Translating gives CASSSLQGAPETQYF.

In its sample, this clone was seen a few times. This chain links TRBV6-2 or TRBV6-3 with TRBJ1-6; maybe TRBD1 (6 bases). CDR3 length: 15 residues. Germline-derived CDR1 and CDR2 are MNHEY and SVGEGT. The V and J ends lost 2 bases and 10 bases respectively, with 15 bases between them. The chain's CDR3 is CASSYETTGGSPLHF. The CDR3 nucleotides are TGTGCCAGCAGTTACGAGACGACAGGAGGATCACCCCTCCACTTT.

J is TRBJ2-7 and V is TRBV18; the D gene is possibly TRBD2 (7 bases). Germline assignment: CDR1 KGHSH and CDR2 LQKENI. This CDR3 spans 14 amino acids. Trimming removed 3 bases from V and 2 bases from J, with 11 bases in between. As DNA, the CDR3 is TGTGCCAGCTCACCTCTGGGGGGGCCCTACGAGCAGTACGTC. This sequence encodes CASSPLGGPYEQYV.

The chain uses TRBV7-2 and TRBJ2-5; D is uncertain. The CDR3 runs 12 residues. V shed 5 bases and J shed 4 bases, with 8 bases lying between them. Germline V lookup: CDR1 SGHTA, CDR2 FQGNSA. This chain's CDR3 is CASSNPLETQYF. CDR3 DNA: TGTGCCAGCAGCAACCCTCTAGAGACCCAGTACTTC.

This chain connects TRBV19 to TRBJ1-1, with unresolved D. In germline, CDR1 is LNHDA, CDR2 SQIVND (reference sequence). The CDR3 sequence is 15 residues long. V was cut by 11 bases and J by 3 bases, with 22 bases left in between. In DNA form, the CDR3 reads TGTGCCTCCCGACGGGCCCCAGGCCCCGACACTGAAGCTTTCTTT. This encodes CASRRAPGPDTEAFF.

The CDR3 spells CASSWGDRGQETQYF. Here the CDR3 DNA reads TGCGCCAGCAGCTGGGGGGACAGGGGGCAAGAGACCCAGTACTTC. This chain connects TRBV5-1 to TRBJ2-5; 11 nucleotides match TRBD1. Germline CDR1 reads SGHRS; CDR2 reads YFSETQ. The CDR3 has 15 amino acids. Trimming removed 3 bases from V and 2 bases from J; junction bases left unmatched: 3.